A single sample gave rise to the 9 T cell receptor beta chains below, sequenced in a study of monozygotic twins with inflammatory bowel disease. From its re-call of the 5' RACE reads, TCRdb lists each CDR3 protein once, without DNA. Its listing shows around 380,000 distinct CDR3 sequences. What was sequenced was blood. The receptors stem from a human donor with ulcerative colitis or Crohn's disease, or a healthy co-twin of an affected twin (not recorded which).

V and J are TRBV5-1 and TRBJ1-2. Germline CDR1 is SGHRS and CDR2 is YFSETQ. The CDR3 extends over 14 amino acids. CDR3 loop: CASSGGTAHHGYTF.

CDR3 protein: CASSFGTRHNSPLHF. J is TRBJ1-6 and V is TRBV28. The CDR3 runs 15 residues. Germline values: CDR1 MDHEN, CDR2 SYDVKM.

The chain uses TRBV10-3 and TRBJ2-1; no DNA is available, so the TRBD2 call from TCRdb remains unchecked. Germline V CDR1 and CDR2: ENHRY, SYGVKD. The CDR3 totals 15 residues. CDR3 region: CAITRGGNSYNEQFF.

This chain links TRBV6-5 with TRBJ1-6; TCRdb's D call, TRBD1, is unchecked because there is no DNA. This CDR3 is built from 12 residues. CDR1 and CDR2 (germline): MNHEY, SVGAGI. CDR3 sequence: CASSSGLSPLHF.

The chain combines TRBV30 with TRBJ2-5; TCRdb's D call of TRBD2 is untestable without DNA. The length of the CDR3 is 14 residues. Per germline, CDR1 GTSNPN and CDR2 SVGIG (reference sequence). The CDR3 sequence is CAWSRSGGALAQYF.

The rearrangement joins TRBV7-2 to TRBJ1-1. The CDR3 covers 12 residues. Germline loops: CDR1 SGHTA, CDR2 FQGNSA. This CDR3 reads CASSFVGYEAFF.

This rearrangement joins TRBV20-1 to TRBJ2-1. CDR1 is DFQATT and CDR2 is SNEGSKA in the germline V gene (reference sequence). This CDR3 is built from 15 residues. The CDR3 reads CSARVRPGAYNEQFF.

CDR3 loop: CSAIQDPPYNEQFF. The chain has TRBV20-1 and TRBJ2-1; as DNA is missing, the TRBD1 call by TCRdb cannot be tested. Germline assignment: CDR1 DFQATT and CDR2 SNEGSKA (reference sequence). This CDR3 comprises 14 residues.

The chain carries TRBV5-4 and TRBJ2-1; TCRdb gives TRBD1 as the D gene, but with no DNA this cannot be confirmed. The CDR3 contains 13 residues. The germline V gene has CDR1 SGHNT and CDR2 YYREEE (reference sequence). CDR3 loop: CASSRGVDNEQFF.